Below are 11 T cell receptor beta chains sequenced from a single sample in a study of shared clonotypes between healthy human individuals (dated by TCRdb to the early 2020s). The library was obtained by the immunoSEQ multiplex PCR assay. TCRdb carries this immuneACCESS record with in-frame sequences only. Its versions omit some clonotypes, under half of them owing to an unresolved V gene in the studies checked, with the rest unexplained. The sample table lists roughly 1,600,000 clones, about 98.5% of them with a count of one. Roughly 0.35% of the sample goes to the ten largest clones. Sequenced material: naive CD4+ T cells sorted from blood. The meaning of the sample's cell subset or site label: CD45RA+ positively selected. The receptors here all came from a man younger than 40 in good health.

The chain employs TRBV10-2 and TRBJ1-2; 7 nucleotides match TRBD1. From germline, CDR1 is WSHSY and CDR2 SAAADI. V shed 6 bases and J 3 bases; nucleotides not matched to a gene: 7. CDR3 length: 14 amino acids. CDR3 protein: CASSRQGIYYGYTF. CDR3 DNA sequence: TGCGCCAGCAGCCGACAGGGCATATACTATGGCTACACCTTC.

The chain couples TRBV5-1 to TRBJ2-3; D remains unclear. The ends were cut back, 0 bases at V and 0 bases at J, with 11 bases in the middle. The CDR3 is 16 amino acids. Germline V gene data show CDR1 as SGHRS and CDR2 as YFSETQ. The CDR3 DNA reads as TGCGCCAGCAGCTTGGCTGGTGTGGTGAGCACAGATACGCAGTATTTT. This gives the protein CASSLAGVVSTDTQYF. The full variable domain, completed using reference TRBV5-1 and TRBJ2-3, is KAGVTQTPRYLIKTRGQQVTLSCSPISGHRSVSWYQQTPGQGLQFLFEYFSETQRNKGNFPGRFSGRQFSNSRSEMNVSTLELGDSALYLCASSLAGVVSTDTQYFGPGTRLTVL.

This chain uses TRBV5-5 with TRBJ2-7; no reliable D call. Trimming stripped 1 base from V and 12 bases from J, with 8 bases between. CDR3 length equals 10 residues. The V gene's germline CDR1 is SGHKS and CDR2 YYEKEE (reference sequence). CDR3 loop: CASSLRLGYF. The CDR3 bases are TGTGCCAGCAGCTTGAGGCTAGGGTACTTC.

The chain carries TRBV25-1 and TRBJ2-5, with a tentative D call TRBD1 (6 bases). V lost 5 bases and J lost 3, with 10 bases in between. CDR1 is MGHDK and CDR2 is SYGVNS in the germline V gene. The CDR3 is made up of 13 amino acids. The CDR3 DNA is TGTGCCAGCAGTCAGGGGCTTAAAGAGACCCAGTACTTC. The encoded protein is CASSQGLKETQYF.

This clone has only one observation. The V call is TRBV5-6, the J call TRBJ2-7; 9 nucleotides agree with TRBD2. In germline, CDR1 is SGHDT, CDR2 YYEEEE. With 3 bases clipped from V and 0 bases from J, the junction kept 7 bases outside the gene matches. The CDR3 runs 16 residues. The CDR3 sequence is CASSSKLAGSSYEQYF. As DNA, the CDR3 is TGTGCCAGCAGCTCGAAACTAGCGGGTTCCTCCTACGAGCAGTACTTC.

CDR3 coding DNA: TGTGCCAGCAGCGCCTGGGGCGGATCAGGCTCTGGAAACACCATATATTTT. Translating it yields CASSAWGGSGSGNTIYF. The V call is TRBV9, the J call TRBJ1-3, with D perhaps TRBD1 (5 bases). The CDR3 runs to 17 residues. Between the trimmed V and J ends, which lost 3 bases and 0 bases, there was a span of 16 bases. Germline V gene lookup returns CDR1 SGDLS and CDR2 YYNGEE.

The chain combines TRBV19 with TRBJ2-3; perhaps TRBD1 as D (6 bases). This CDR3 region has 13 residues. Germline loops: CDR1 LNHDA, CDR2 SQIVND (reference sequence). Between the trimmed V and J ends, which lost 4 bases and 4 bases, there was a span of 9 bases. The CDR3 coding sequence is TGTGCCAGTAGTAACAGGGTTGCAGATACGCAGTATTTT. Residues: CASSNRVADTQYF.

The V call is TRBV18, the J call TRBJ2-1, with a tentative D call TRBD2 (6 bases). The germline CDR1 and CDR2 sequences are KGHSH and LQKENI. The CDR3 has 16 amino acids. V was shortened by 2 bases and J by 8 bases, with 19 bases between the two germline ends. The CDR3 is CASSPTAGIPSDEQFF. The CDR3 coding sequence is TGTGCCAGCTCACCAACCGCGGGAATCCCCTCGGATGAGCAGTTCTTC. The full variable domain, with the rest looked up from reference TRBV18 and TRBJ2-1, is NAGVMQNPRHLVRRRGQEARLRCSPMKGHSHVYWYRQLPEEGLKFMVYLQKENIIDESGMPKERFSAEFPKEGPSILRIQQVVRGDSAAYFCASSPTAGIPSDEQFFGPGTRLTVL.

This rearrangement joins TRBV7-2 to TRBJ2-1, with unresolved D. The CDR3 contains 13 residues. Germline V gene sequence: CDR1 SGHTA, CDR2 FQGNSA. Deletions cut 3 bases from V and 5 bases from J, with 8 bases between. The chain's CDR3 is CASSFRLNNEQFF. The CDR3 coding sequence is TGTGCCAGCAGCTTTAGACTCAACAATGAGCAGTTCTTC.

This sequence joins TRBV29-1 and TRBJ2-1; the D is unclear. Germline V CDR1 and CDR2: SQVTM, ANQGSEA. The CDR3 has 10 amino acids. The ends were cut back, 7 bases at V and 9 bases at J, with 10 bases in the middle. CDR3 nucleotide sequence: TGCAGCGCCCGGTCAGGTGAGCAGTTCTTC. It is translated as CSARSGEQFF.

V is TRBV6-1 and J is TRBJ2-7, with D uncertain. Germline CDR1 and CDR2: MNHNS and SASEGT. This CDR3 region has 14 residues. Trimming took off 2 bases at V and 3 bases at J, with 11 bases between the two ends. For the CDR3, the DNA is TGTGCCAGCAGTGAATTTACGGACGGCTACGAGCAGTACTTC. Encoded protein: CASSEFTDGYEQYF.